A selection of T cell receptor beta chains follows, all from one sample in a study of T cell responses to AZD1222 COVID-19 vaccine. Clones were sequenced by immunoSEQ multiplex PCR, and TCRdb holds only the in-frame ones, with some missing. The data hold roughly 100,000 clones, with roughly 90% observed a single time. The specimen comprised peripheral blood, sampled on day 0 of AZD1222 vaccination. The receptor set was obtained from an adult in good health. The CDR3 runs from the conserved cysteine through the conserved F or W. Each record gives: J gene, clone size, D gene, V gene, CDR3 DNA, CDR3 protein. A D gene is named only where the DNA matches it firmly. A row's size may be missing; if present it is once, few, many or a size class.

J gene: TRBJ2-5
clone size: .
D gene: .
V gene: TRBV7-2
CDR3 DNA: TGTGCCAGCAGCTTAGTGGGCAGCGGCCCACAAGAGACCCAGTACTTC
CDR3 protein: CASSLVGSGPQETQYF

J gene: TRBJ2-3
clone size: .
D gene: .
V gene: TRBV9
CDR3 DNA: TGTGCCAGCAGCGTAGCTAGCGTGTTCACAGATACGCAGTATTTT
CDR3 protein: CASSVASVFTDTQYF

J gene: TRBJ1-1
clone size: .
D gene: TRBD1
V gene: TRBV7-9
CDR3 DNA: TGTGCCAGCAGCTTTTGGACAGGGGGAAAGAGGGACACTGAAGCTTTCTTT
CDR3 protein: CASSFWTGGKRDTEAFF

J gene: TRBJ1-5
clone size: .
D gene: .
V gene: TRBV28
CDR3 DNA: TGTGCCAGCTGTACAGGGAGCAATCAGCCCCAGCATTTT
CDR3 protein: CASCTGSNQPQHF

J gene: TRBJ2-2
clone size: .
D gene: TRBD2
V gene: TRBV19
CDR3 DNA: TGTGCCAGTAGTATACCACTAGCGGAGACGAACACCGGGGAGCTGTTTTTT
CDR3 protein: CASSIPLAETNTGELFF

J gene: TRBJ2-3
clone size: .
D gene: .
V gene: TRBV11-1
CDR3 DNA: TGTGCCAGCAGCTCATACCTCGTACCCACAGATACGCAGTATTTT
CDR3 protein: CASSSYLVPTDTQYF

J gene: TRBJ1-2
clone size: .
D gene: .
V gene: TRBV7-3
CDR3 DNA: TGTGCCAGCAGCTTAAGCTCTGGGGACTTCTGGGGCTACACCTTC
CDR3 protein: CASSLSSGDFWGYTF

J gene: TRBJ2-7
clone size: .
D gene: .
V gene: TRBV15
CDR3 DNA: TGTGCCACCAGCAGAGGTGGAGGGGCAACCTACGAGCAGTACTTC
CDR3 protein: CATSRGGGATYEQYF

J gene: TRBJ1-6
clone size: .
D gene: .
V gene: TRBV6-1
CDR3 DNA: TGTGCCAGCAGTGGGGCGATTCGGATAGGTAATTCACCCCTCCACTTT
CDR3 protein: CASSGAIRIGNSPLHF

J gene: TRBJ2-1
clone size: .
D gene: .
V gene: TRBV4-1
CDR3 DNA: TGCGCCAGCAGCCAAGGAGCCACCGGACTGTACTTCAATGAGCAGTTCTTC
CDR3 protein: CASSQGATGLYFNEQFF

J gene: TRBJ2-1
clone size: .
D gene: .
V gene: TRBV5-1
CDR3 DNA: TGCGCCAGCAGCCCAACATTTGGGGAGCAGTTCTTC
CDR3 protein: CASSPTFGEQFF

J gene: TRBJ2-7
clone size: .
D gene: .
V gene: TRBV5-4
CDR3 DNA: TGTGCCAGCAGCTCACTTGGAAGCTCCTACGAGCAGTACTTC
CDR3 protein: CASSSLGSSYEQYF

J gene: TRBJ1-1
clone size: .
D gene: TRBD1
V gene: TRBV2
CDR3 DNA: TGTGCCAGCAGTCAACAGGGGAGAGTCACTGAAGCTTTCTTT
CDR3 protein: CASSQQGRVTEAFF

J gene: TRBJ1-1
clone size: once
D gene: TRBD1
V gene: TRBV28
CDR3 DNA: TGTGCCAGCGGCCTAGGGACAGGGGTGAACACTGAAGCTTTCTTT
CDR3 protein: CASGLGTGVNTEAFF

J gene: TRBJ1-1
clone size: .
D gene: .
V gene: TRBV2
CDR3 DNA: TGTGCCAGCAGAAGAGAGCAGAACACTGAAGCTTTCTTT
CDR3 protein: CASRREQNTEAFF

J gene: TRBJ2-1
clone size: .
D gene: TRBD2
V gene: TRBV7-3
CDR3 DNA: TGTGCCAGCAGCAGACGAGCGGGAGGGCCGGGTGAGCAGTTCTTC
CDR3 protein: CASSRRAGGPGEQFF

J gene: TRBJ2-1
clone size: .
D gene: TRBD2
V gene: TRBV2
CDR3 DNA: TGTGCCAGCACTGTTAGCGGGACCTACAATGAGCAGTTCTTC
CDR3 protein: CASTVSGTYNEQFF

J gene: TRBJ1-2
clone size: .
D gene: .
V gene: TRBV7-2
CDR3 DNA: TGTGCCAGCAGCTTACTCTCTTCAGGGAGGAATGGCTACACCTTC
CDR3 protein: CASSLLSSGRNGYTF

J gene: TRBJ1-1
clone size: few
D gene: TRBD1
V gene: TRBV5-1
CDR3 DNA: TGCGCCAGCAGCTTGGCCCGTCGACAGGGCGGTGAAGCTTTCTTT
CDR3 protein: CASSLARRQGGEAFF

J gene: TRBJ1-1
clone size: .
D gene: .
V gene: TRBV6-5
CDR3 DNA: TGTGCCAGCAGTCCAGACAGCCTCGCTGAAGCTTTCTTT
CDR3 protein: CASSPDSLAEAFF

J gene: TRBJ2-7
clone size: .
D gene: .
V gene: TRBV18
CDR3 DNA: TGTGCCAGCTCACCACAGACAGGCGAGCAGTACTTC
CDR3 protein: CASSPQTGEQYF

J gene: TRBJ2-3
clone size: few
D gene: TRBD1
V gene: TRBV7-2
CDR3 DNA: TGTGCCAGCAGCTTAGTCTGGCCCCGGACAGGAGGTACGCAGTATTTT
CDR3 protein: CASSLVWPRTGGTQYF

J gene: TRBJ1-1
clone size: once
D gene: .
V gene: TRBV11-2
CDR3 DNA: TGTGCCAGCAGCTTACAGATTAACACTGAAGCTTTCTTT
CDR3 protein: CASSLQINTEAFF

J gene: TRBJ1-5
clone size: few
D gene: .
V gene: TRBV7-9
CDR3 DNA: TGTGCCAGCAGCTTCGACGCAGGGTTAGGCAATCAGCCCCAGCATTTT
CDR3 protein: CASSFDAGLGNQPQHF

J gene: TRBJ2-4
clone size: .
D gene: .
V gene: TRBV9
CDR3 DNA: TGTGCCAGCAGCGTAGATCCAGGGGACAAAAACATTCAGTACTTC
CDR3 protein: CASSVDPGDKNIQYF

J gene: TRBJ2-2
clone size: .
D gene: .
V gene: TRBV19
CDR3 DNA: TGTGCCAGTAGTATAGTACGGGGGGAGCTGTTTTTT
CDR3 protein: CASSIVRGELFF

J gene: TRBJ1-1
clone size: .
D gene: .
V gene: TRBV7-8
CDR3 DNA: TGTGCCAGCAGCTTACTCAGCGTCGGGTGGGGGAACACTGAAGCTTTCTTT
CDR3 protein: CASSLLSVGWGNTEAFF

J gene: TRBJ2-7
clone size: .
D gene: .
V gene: TRBV7-9
CDR3 DNA: TGTGCCAGCAGCCCCACCTCAGCATACGAGCAGTACTTC
CDR3 protein: CASSPTSAYEQYF

J gene: TRBJ1-3
clone size: .
D gene: .
V gene: TRBV5-1
CDR3 DNA: TGCGCCAGCAGCCTGTCTAGTATGAACTCTGGAAACACCATATATTTT
CDR3 protein: CASSLSSMNSGNTIYF

J gene: TRBJ2-3
clone size: .
D gene: TRBD2
V gene: TRBV24-1
CDR3 DNA: TGTGCCACCAGTGATTTCCCCTGGATAGCGGGGGTCGCAGATACGCAGTATTTT
CDR3 protein: CATSDFPWIAGVADTQYF

J gene: TRBJ1-1
clone size: .
D gene: .
V gene: TRBV7-2
CDR3 DNA: TGTGCCAGCAGCTCACAGCCGAACACTGAAGCTTTCTTT
CDR3 protein: CASSSQPNTEAFF

J gene: TRBJ1-5
clone size: .
D gene: .
V gene: TRBV4-1
CDR3 DNA: TGCGCCAGCAGCCTGGCGGGGGTAAATCAGCCCCAGCATTTT
CDR3 protein: CASSLAGVNQPQHF

J gene: TRBJ2-2
clone size: .
D gene: .
V gene: TRBV10-3
CDR3 DNA: TGTGCCATCAGTGAGTCAGAGATGGTCGGGGAGCTGTTTTTT
CDR3 protein: CAISESEMVGELFF

J gene: TRBJ2-1
clone size: .
D gene: .
V gene: TRBV20-1
CDR3 DNA: TGCAGTGCTAAGGGGTACAATGAGCAGTTCTTC
CDR3 protein: CSAKGYNEQFF

J gene: TRBJ1-4
clone size: .
D gene: .
V gene: TRBV24-1
CDR3 DNA: TGTGCCACCTTACAGAGCTTAGATGAAAAACTGTTTTTT
CDR3 protein: CATLQSLDEKLFF

J gene: TRBJ1-5
clone size: .
D gene: TRBD1
V gene: TRBV18
CDR3 DNA: TGTGCCAGCTCACCACTGGGACAGGGTGGCAATCAGCCCCAGCATTTT
CDR3 protein: CASSPLGQGGNQPQHF

J gene: TRBJ1-2
clone size: .
D gene: .
V gene: TRBV27
CDR3 DNA: TGTGCCAGCAGTTCCACCCCGACGGGGATGCGAGGCTACACCTTC
CDR3 protein: CASSSTPTGMRGYTF

J gene: TRBJ2-1
clone size: .
D gene: .
V gene: TRBV5-1
CDR3 DNA: TGCGCCAGCAGCGAACTGGGGAGCTCCTACAATGAGCAGTTCTTC
CDR3 protein: CASSELGSSYNEQFF

J gene: TRBJ1-1
clone size: .
D gene: .
V gene: TRBV12-5
CDR3 DNA: TGTGCTAGTGGTTTGGTAGGGGACACTGAAGCTTTCTTT
CDR3 protein: CASGLVGDTEAFF

J gene: TRBJ2-7
clone size: .
D gene: TRBD2
V gene: TRBV13
CDR3 DNA: TGTGCCAGCAGCTCCAGACTAGCGGGGTCCTCCTACGAGCAGTACTTC
CDR3 protein: CASSSRLAGSSYEQYF

J gene: TRBJ2-3
clone size: .
D gene: TRBD1
V gene: TRBV19
CDR3 DNA: TGTGCCAGTAGTATAGACCCGGGACAGGCCGTCGATACGCAGTATTTT
CDR3 protein: CASSIDPGQAVDTQYF

J gene: TRBJ2-2
clone size: .
D gene: TRBD1
V gene: TRBV18
CDR3 DNA: TGTGCCAGCTCACCACCGCAGGCAGGGGGAGCCGGCACCGGGGAGCTGTTTTTT
CDR3 protein: CASSPPQAGGAGTGELFF

J gene: TRBJ1-2
clone size: .
D gene: TRBD1
V gene: TRBV25-1
CDR3 DNA: TGTGCCAGCAGTGAATCGGACAGGAACTATGGCTACACCTTC
CDR3 protein: CASSESDRNYGYTF

J gene: TRBJ1-2
clone size: .
D gene: .
V gene: TRBV9
CDR3 DNA: TGTGCCAGCAGCGTAGGTCCAACGTCGGGACCTGGCTACACCTTC
CDR3 protein: CASSVGPTSGPGYTF

J gene: TRBJ1-5
clone size: .
D gene: .
V gene: TRBV25-1
CDR3 DNA: TGTGCCAGCAGTGAATACCTCGGCCAGCCCCAGCATTTT
CDR3 protein: CASSEYLGQPQHF

J gene: TRBJ2-1
clone size: .
D gene: TRBD2
V gene: TRBV9
CDR3 DNA: TGTGCCAGCAGCGTAGCTTCGGGACTAGGTTACAATGAGCAGTTCTTC
CDR3 protein: CASSVASGLGYNEQFF

J gene: TRBJ1-5
clone size: few
D gene: .
V gene: TRBV20-1
CDR3 DNA: TGCAGTGCTAGTAGTAGCAATCAGCCCCAGCATTTT
CDR3 protein: CSASSSNQPQHF

J gene: TRBJ2-1
clone size: .
D gene: TRBD2
V gene: TRBV10-1
CDR3 DNA: TGCGCCAGCAGTAGGGCTAGCGGCTACAATGAGCAGTTCTTC
CDR3 protein: CASSRASGYNEQFF

J gene: TRBJ2-2
clone size: .
D gene: .
V gene: TRBV25-1
CDR3 DNA: TGTGCCAGCAGTGAATTGCTCGGGCGCGGGGAGCTGTTTTTT
CDR3 protein: CASSELLGRGELFF

J gene: TRBJ2-2
clone size: .
D gene: .
V gene: TRBV11-2
CDR3 DNA: TGTGCCAGCAGCTTAGAGTTAAGGGGGGCGTTCACCGGGGAGCTGTTTTTT
CDR3 protein: CASSLELRGAFTGELFF

J gene: TRBJ1-6
clone size: .
D gene: TRBD1
V gene: TRBV5-5
CDR3 DNA: TGTGCCAGCAGCTTAAGCAGGGGGATCGGTAATTCACCCCTCCACTTT
CDR3 protein: CASSLSRGIGNSPLHF

J gene: TRBJ2-1
clone size: .
D gene: TRBD1
V gene: TRBV7-2
CDR3 DNA: TGTGCCAGCAGCTTACGACAGGGTGCCTACAATGAGCAGTTCTTC
CDR3 protein: CASSLRQGAYNEQFF